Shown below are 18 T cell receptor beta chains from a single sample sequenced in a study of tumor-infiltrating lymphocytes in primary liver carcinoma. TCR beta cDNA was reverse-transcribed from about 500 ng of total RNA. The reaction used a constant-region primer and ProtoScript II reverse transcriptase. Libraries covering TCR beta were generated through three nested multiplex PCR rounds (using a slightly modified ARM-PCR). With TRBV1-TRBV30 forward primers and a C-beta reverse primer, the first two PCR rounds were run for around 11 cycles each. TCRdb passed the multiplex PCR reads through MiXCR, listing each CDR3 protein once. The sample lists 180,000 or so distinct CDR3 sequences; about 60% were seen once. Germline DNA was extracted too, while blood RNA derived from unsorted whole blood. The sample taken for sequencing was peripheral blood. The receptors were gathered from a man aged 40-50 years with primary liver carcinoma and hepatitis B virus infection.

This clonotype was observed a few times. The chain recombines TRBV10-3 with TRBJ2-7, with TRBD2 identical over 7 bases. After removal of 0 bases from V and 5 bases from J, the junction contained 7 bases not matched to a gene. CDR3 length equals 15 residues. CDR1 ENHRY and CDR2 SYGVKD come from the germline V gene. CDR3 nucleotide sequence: TGTGCCATCAGTGAGTCTGGCGGGAGTAGTCACGAGCAGTACTTC. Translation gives CAISESGGSSHEQYF.

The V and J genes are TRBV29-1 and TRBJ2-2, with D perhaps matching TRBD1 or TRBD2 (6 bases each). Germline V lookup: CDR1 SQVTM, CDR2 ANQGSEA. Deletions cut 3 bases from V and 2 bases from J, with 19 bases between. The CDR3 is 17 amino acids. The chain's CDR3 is CSVEGRGRTINTGELFF. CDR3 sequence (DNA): TGCAGCGTTGAGGGCCGGGGGCGGACCATTAACACCGGGGAGCTGTTTTTT.

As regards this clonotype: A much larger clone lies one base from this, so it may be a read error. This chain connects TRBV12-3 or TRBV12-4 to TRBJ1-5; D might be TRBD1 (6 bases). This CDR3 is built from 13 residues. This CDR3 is CVSTPSPGQPHHF. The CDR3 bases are TGTGTCAGCACCCCCTCTCCGGGACAACCACATCATTTT.

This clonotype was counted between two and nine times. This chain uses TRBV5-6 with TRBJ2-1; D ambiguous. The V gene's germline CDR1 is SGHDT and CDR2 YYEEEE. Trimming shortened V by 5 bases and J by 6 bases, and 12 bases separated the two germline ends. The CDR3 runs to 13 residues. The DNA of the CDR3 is TGTGCCAGCAGTTTAGGGCTTGGCAATGAGCAGTTCTTC. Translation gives CASSLGLGNEQFF. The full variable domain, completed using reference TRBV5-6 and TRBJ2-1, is DAGVTQSPTHLIKTRGQQVTLRCSPKSGHDTVSWYQQALGQGPQFIFQYYEEEERQRGNFPDRFSGHQFPNYSSELNVNALLLGDSALYLCASSLGLGNEQFFGPGTRLTVL.

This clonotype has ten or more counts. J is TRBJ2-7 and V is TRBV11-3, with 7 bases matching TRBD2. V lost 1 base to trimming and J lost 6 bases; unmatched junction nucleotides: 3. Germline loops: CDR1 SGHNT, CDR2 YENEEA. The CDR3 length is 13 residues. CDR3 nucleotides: TGTGCCAGCAGCTTAGGGACTAGTCGCGAGCAGTACTTC. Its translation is CASSLGTSREQYF.

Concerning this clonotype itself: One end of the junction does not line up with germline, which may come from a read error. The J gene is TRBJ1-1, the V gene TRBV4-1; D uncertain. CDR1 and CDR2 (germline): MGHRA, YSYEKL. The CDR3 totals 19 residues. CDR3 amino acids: CASGQKVLFGTGLNTEAFF. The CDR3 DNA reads TGCGCCAGCGGCCAAAAAGTCTTGTTCGGCACCGGGCTGAACACTGAAGCTTTCTTT.

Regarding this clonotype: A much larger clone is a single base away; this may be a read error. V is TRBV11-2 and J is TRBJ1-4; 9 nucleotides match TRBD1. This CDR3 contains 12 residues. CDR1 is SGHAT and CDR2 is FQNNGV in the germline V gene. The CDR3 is CVSGTGNEKLFF. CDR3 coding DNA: TGTGTCAGCGGGACAGGGAATGAAAAACTGTTTTTT. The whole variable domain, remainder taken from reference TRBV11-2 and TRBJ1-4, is EAGVAQSPRYKIIEKRQSVAFWCNPISGHATLYWYQQILGQGPKLLIQFQNNGVVDDSQLPKDRFSAERLKGVDSTLKIQPAKLEDSAVYLCVSGTGNEKLFFGSGTQLSVL.

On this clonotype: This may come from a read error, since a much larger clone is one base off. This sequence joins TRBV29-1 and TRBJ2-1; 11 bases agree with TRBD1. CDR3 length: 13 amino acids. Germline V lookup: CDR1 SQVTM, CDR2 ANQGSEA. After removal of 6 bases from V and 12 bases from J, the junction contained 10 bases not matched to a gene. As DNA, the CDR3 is TGCAGCGTCGGGACAGGGGGTTTGGATGGGCAGTTCTTC. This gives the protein CSVGTGGLDGQFF.

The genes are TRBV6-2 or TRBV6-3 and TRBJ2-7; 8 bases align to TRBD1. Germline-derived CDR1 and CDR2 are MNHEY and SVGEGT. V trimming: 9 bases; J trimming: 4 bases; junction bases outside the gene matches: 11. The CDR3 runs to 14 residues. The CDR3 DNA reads TGTGCCAGGAGTAGCAGGGGGCTCCCTTACGAGCAGTACTTC. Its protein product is CARSSRGLPYEQYF.

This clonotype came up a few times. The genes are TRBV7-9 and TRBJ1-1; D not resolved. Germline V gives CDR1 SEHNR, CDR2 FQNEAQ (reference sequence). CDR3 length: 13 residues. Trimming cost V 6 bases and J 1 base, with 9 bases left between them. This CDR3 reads CASSPDTNTEAFF. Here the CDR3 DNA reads TGTGCCAGCAGTCCCGACACGAACACTGAAGCTTTCTTT.

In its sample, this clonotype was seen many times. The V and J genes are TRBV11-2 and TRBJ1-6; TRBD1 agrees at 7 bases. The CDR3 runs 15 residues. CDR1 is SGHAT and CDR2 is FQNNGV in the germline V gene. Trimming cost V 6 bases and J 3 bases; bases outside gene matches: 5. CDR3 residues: CASRSAGGYNSPLHF. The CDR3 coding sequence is TGTGCCAGCAGGTCCGCAGGGGGCTATAATTCACCCCTCCACTTT.

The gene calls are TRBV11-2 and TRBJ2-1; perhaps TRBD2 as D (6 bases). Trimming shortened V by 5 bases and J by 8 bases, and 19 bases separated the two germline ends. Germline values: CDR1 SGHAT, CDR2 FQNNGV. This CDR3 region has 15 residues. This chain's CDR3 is CASSPWNSGSDEQFF. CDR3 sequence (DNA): TGTGCCAGCAGCCCCTGGAATAGCGGTTCGGATGAGCAGTTCTTC.

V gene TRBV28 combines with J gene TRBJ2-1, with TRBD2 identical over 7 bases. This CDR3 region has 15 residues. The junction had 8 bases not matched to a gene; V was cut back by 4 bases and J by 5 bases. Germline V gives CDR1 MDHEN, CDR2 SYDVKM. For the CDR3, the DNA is TGTGCCAGCAGTTCTACTAGCGCCCCCCACAATGAGCAGTTCTTC. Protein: CASSSTSAPHNEQFF. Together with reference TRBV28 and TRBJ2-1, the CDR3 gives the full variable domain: DVKVTQSSRYLVKRTGEKVFLECVQDMDHENMFWYRQDPGLGLRLIYFSYDVKMKEKGDIPEGYSVSREKKERFSLILESASTNQTSMYLCASSSTSAPHNEQFFGPGTRLTVL.

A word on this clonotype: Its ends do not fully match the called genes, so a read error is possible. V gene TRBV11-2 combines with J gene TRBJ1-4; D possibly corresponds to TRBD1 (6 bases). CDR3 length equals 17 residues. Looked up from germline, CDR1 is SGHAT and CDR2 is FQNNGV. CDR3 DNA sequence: TGTGCCAGCAGCTTAAAAATGGGGGGCCGACTGGATGAAAACCTGTTTTTT. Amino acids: CASSLKMGGRLDENLFF. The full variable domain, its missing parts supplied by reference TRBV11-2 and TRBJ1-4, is EAGVAQSPRYKIIEKRQSVAFWCNPISGHATLYWYQQILGQGPKLLIQFQNNGVVDDSQLPKDRFSAERLKGVDSTLKIQPAKLEDSAVYLCASSLKMGGRLDENLFFGSGTQLSVL.

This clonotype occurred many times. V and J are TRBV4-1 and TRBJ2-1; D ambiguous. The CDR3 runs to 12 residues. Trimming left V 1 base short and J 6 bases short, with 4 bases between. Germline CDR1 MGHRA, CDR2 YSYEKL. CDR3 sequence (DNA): TGCGCCAGCAGCCAAGTGGGCAATGAGCAGTTCTTC. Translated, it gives CASSQVGNEQFF.

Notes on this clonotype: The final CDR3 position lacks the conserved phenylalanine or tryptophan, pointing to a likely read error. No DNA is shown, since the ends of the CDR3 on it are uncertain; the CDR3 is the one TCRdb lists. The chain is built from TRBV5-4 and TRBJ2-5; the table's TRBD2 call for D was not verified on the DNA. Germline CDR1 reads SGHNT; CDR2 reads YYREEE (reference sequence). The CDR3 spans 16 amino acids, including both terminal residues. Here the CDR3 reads CASSSSYSGRRETLYL.

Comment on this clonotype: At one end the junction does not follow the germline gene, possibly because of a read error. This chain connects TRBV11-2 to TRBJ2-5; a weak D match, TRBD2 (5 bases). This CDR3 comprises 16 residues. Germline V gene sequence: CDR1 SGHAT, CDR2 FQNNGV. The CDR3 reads CASTLDQRKGRETQYF. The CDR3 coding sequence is TGTGCCAGCACCTTAGATCAACGGAAAGGGAGAGAGACCCAGTACTTC.

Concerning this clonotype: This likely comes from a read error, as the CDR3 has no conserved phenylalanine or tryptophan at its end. The CDR3 reads CASSFSLLGTDTQYL. Written as DNA, the CDR3 is TGTGCCAGCAGCTTCAGCCTCCTCGGCACAGATACGCAGTATTTA. The rearrangement joins TRBV11-2 to TRBJ2-3; D remains ambiguous. The CDR3 length is 15 residues. Germline V gene data show CDR1 as SGHAT and CDR2 as FQNNGV. Trimming removed 3 bases from V and 1 base from J, with 11 bases in between.